This T cell receptor (beta chain) was sequenced in a study of cytomegalovirus exposure and HLA in healthy donors (dated by TCRdb to 2016 to 2017). The study in broad terms: An earlier analysis of around 600 of the donors reported 276 Gb of sequence data and more than 90 million unique TCR beta sequences from 150 million to 200 million T cells. An early release that covered 500 to 800 HLA-typed donors contained approximately 300 gigabases of sequencing data and around 85 million unique TCR sequences. Of the roughly 400 genotyped donors, less than 85% were placed in the genetic ancestry cluster associated with self-reported Caucasian donors. The study was designed to test whether signatures of past pathogen exposure could be identified by cataloging public T cell receptors. The T cell repertoires of 666 subjects were profiled by immunosequencing and related to cytomegalovirus serostatus. In addition to the first cohort of several hundred subjects, a separate validation cohort of around 110 different subjects was used. The study combined high-throughput TCR immunosequencing, statistical association of individual TCRs with disease status, and machine learning to predict cytomegalovirus infection status. In a later analysis, previously published TCR beta repertoires from 666 donors were re-analyzed and high-resolution HLA genotyping was added so that TCR occurrence patterns could be studied. Rather than drawing on any new phenotypic data, the later analysis identified candidate immune exposures from TCR beta sequences and the way those sequences occurred across donors. An earlier analysis of approximately 500 of the donors applied high-throughput TCR beta sequencing to assess whether each TCR beta V gene segment acted as functional or pseudogenic. Donor age, sex, ethnicity and CMV serostatus were compiled alongside the repertoire data. In a later genetic analysis, genome-wide SNP genotypes for 398 of the 666 donors were used, and that subset was treated as a discovery cohort. All discovery cohort repertoires had been generated using a single sequencing platform. Both class I and class II loci were covered by HLA typing, at four-digit resolution. Typing coverage varied by locus: roughly 620-640 donors for A, B, C, DRB1 and DQB1; 500 to 550 for DQA1; around 610 for DPA1; under 490 for DPB1. A handful of DR-DQ haplotypes were handled as single units for association and clustering because linkage in the cohort was strong. Among about 400 genotyped donors of the cohort, an average of approximately 200,000 unique TCR beta nucleotide sequences was sequenced per donor, of which approximately 18% were non-productive.

The library was made by the immunoSEQ multiplex PCR assay. For the multiplex PCR, a mixture combining 60 forward primers for TCR Vbeta segments and 13 reverse primers for TCR Jbeta segments was used. The CDR3 region of rearranged TCR beta genes was amplified from genomic DNA with a multiplex PCR assay. The amplified TCR beta libraries were sequenced on the Illumina HiSeq System as 87-base-pair reads. The authors' pipeline ran thus. A later analysis counted approximately 76 million unique TCR beta chains across the 550 to 700 repertoires, and around 9.9 million of these chains were shared by at least two donors. Raw reads were error-corrected and collapsed into unique sequences by a nearest-neighbor algorithm in which closely related sequences were merged to remove PCR and sequencing errors. Alignment of CDR3 sequences to IMGT reference sequences was used to assign V, D and J gene segments. For a sequence to be retained, at least a six-nucleotide match to both a V gene segment and a J gene segment was required. Rearrangements were classified as productive when the CDR3 lacked stop codons and remained in frame with V and J, and all other rearrangements were classified as non-productive. Following IMGT convention, CDR3 was defined as the stretch from the second conserved V-encoded cysteine up to the conserved J-encoded phenylalanine. In an earlier analysis of roughly 580 of the donors, sequences lacking an unambiguous match to a single V gene segment were excluded. An earlier analysis of several hundred of the donors called V segments functional above 56.7% productive rearrangements and segregating when the between-donor standard deviation exceeded 5%. A statistical classification framework was built for diagnosing cytomegalovirus status from the catalog of TCR beta chain sequences. A later analysis assigned V and J genes by comparing TCR nucleotide sequences with IMGT/GENE-DB human TR gene sequences. Using the TCRdist pipeline, a later analysis assigned CDR3 sequences along with most-parsimonious VDJ recombination scenarios. A later analysis defined each TCR beta chain by its CDR3 amino acid sequence plus V-gene family, and excluded reads lacking a unique V-gene family. As a way to deal with suspected cross-contamination and a sequencing artifact, a later analysis dropped 640 or so nucleotide sequences that were highly shared and had low generation probability. In a later analysis, a clonal expansion index was calculated for each public chain from normalized within-repertoire ranks of inferred template counts. In a later analysis, generation probabilities were computed using a VDJ recombination model fitted to out-of-frame rearrangements, and the results were checked against IGoR. In a later analysis, hypergeometric tests were used to score TCR-TCR, TCR-HLA and TCR-CMV co-occurrence, with a repertoire-size bias correction applied to TCR pairs. To estimate false discovery rates, a later analysis permuted the HLA or CMV assignments 20 times. In a later analysis, co-occurring TCRs were grouped using DBSCAN, and TCRdist sequence similarity was added for clustering within HLA-allele-positive subsets. Co-occurrence clustering excluded repertoires with fewer than 30,000 or more than 120,000 public chains, plus five with anomalous nucleotide sharing. Entries here come from immuneACCESS through TCRdb and include only in-frame sequences with V and J called. Some clones fail to appear in such tables; in the studies checked, an unresolved V gene covers under half of the shortfall, and the cause of the remainder is unknown. V, J and clone size reflect that table, while D and trimming were determined from the DNA. Counted in this sample were 120,000 to 150,000 clones; about 80% of them appeared once. Approximately 2% of the sample is held by the ten biggest clonotypes.

Study-wide findings and limitations: Cytomegalovirus status was reported to be diagnosed by the classifier with high specificity and sensitivity in both the original and validation cohorts. In an earlier analysis of about 540 of the donors, most TCR beta V segments were observed in productive rearrangements about 90% or about 30% of the time, broadly matching IMGT annotations. Sequencing depth was assumed to be roughly uniform across donors in the presence/absence analyses, though that assumption may not hold. In a later genetic analysis, fewer N-insertions in productive TCRs were reported among donors in an Asian-associated ancestry cluster than the roughly 700-donor mean. A cluster of highly shared sequence variants was judged likely to be a technical artifact of the sequencing pipeline. The only immune exposure information available for the cohort was CMV serostatus. Because counts were too low, seventeen rarely observed V segments, including chromosome 9 orphons, were left out of the earlier analysis of 500 to 750 of the donors. The study listed 170 or so TCR beta chains as associated with cytomegalovirus. In a later analysis, several top co-occurrence clusters were reported to appear linked to parvovirus B19, influenza, CMV and Epstein-Barr virus. Because the 87-base-pair reads could not distinguish some IMGT-functional V segments, including TRBV6-2 and TRBV6-3, those segments were excluded. The authors suggested that the approach could potentially be generalized to other disease states and immunological phenotypes. In a later analysis, HLA-associated TCR beta chains were found to be more clonally expanded and to have lower generation probabilities than equally common non-associated chains. A further reported finding was that TCR beta sequences accurately predicted the HLA-A and HLA-B alleles for most subjects in the first cohort. V-gene and J-gene trimming of TCR beta chains was associated with a missense DCLRE1C variant in a later genetic analysis, and the association was replicated in an independent cohort. In this cohort, only TCR beta chains were sequenced, and detectable features were limited by the absence of alpha or paired-chain data. HLA typing was unavailable for some donors at each locus, so association tests used only the typed subset. In vitro tests confirmed that three of the cytomegalovirus-associated TCR beta chains recognize cytomegalovirus antigens. Most CMV-associated TCR beta chains appeared to be HLA-restricted in a later analysis, and the HLA associations seemed to be driven largely by CMV exposure. In a later analysis, the rate of TCR association differed among HLA loci, with DRB1 alleles having the most associated TCRs and HLA-C alleles having the fewest. Correlated functional status among segregating V segments might reflect linkage disequilibrium, but an unknown experimental factor could not be ruled out. A later analysis associated 15,000 to 20,000 TCR beta sequences with specific HLA alleles at a false discovery rate of 0.05. When HLA alleles, especially DR and DQ, strongly co-occurred, attributing TCR associations to individual alleles was difficult. While some public TCRs were present in many individuals, most TCR sequences turned up only very rarely across donors.

On this clone: Its antigen has not been determined. No much larger clone is present one base from it, and per-base qualities are unavailable.

According to the germline V gene, CDR1 reads SGDLS and CDR2 reads YYNGEE. V loses 0 bases, J loses 1 base, and the germline ends lie 12 bases apart. The CDR3 spans 16 residues, from the cysteine through the phenylalanine. Only CDR3 DNA is held: 48 bases, read in frame from base 1. The cohort comprised 670 or so healthy bone marrow donors. At the time of sampling, all cohort members were nominally healthy, though unrecorded immune exposures were likely present. The donor was CMV seronegative and was included in the group of approximately 350 seronegative cohort members. Each donor provided a peripheral blood sample, and peripheral blood mononuclear cells were used for TCR beta sequencing. The Qiagen DNeasy Blood Extraction Kit was used to extract genomic DNA from the blood cell samples.

Recombination linked TRBV9 to TRBJ2-3; tentative D gene TRBD2, with 5 bases matching. This TCR was sampled from a man between 25 and 39 years old in good health and CMV-seronegative. What was sequenced was PBMCs. The DNA sequence is TGTGCCAGCAGCGTAGTCCAGAGGACTGGCACAGATACGCAGTATTTT. Its translation reads: CASSVVQRTGTDTQYF.